This note documents a single T cell receptor (beta chain) sequence. Its antigen is currently unknown. The sample belongs to a study of shared clonotypes between healthy human individuals. Overall study: Per-donor plates numbered three CD4 naive, three CD4 memory, two CD8 naive and one CD8 memory. Study-wide findings and caveats: Donors were few, which limited the genetic and exposure-history diversity represented. Clonotypes that were shared across a handful of donors made up roughly 5.2% of naive CD4 clonotypes. Incompleteness in sorted-subset sequencing, despite large depth, was shown by rarefaction.

The method was immunoSEQ multiplex PCR; TCRdb's version includes in-frame clones alone and lacks a portion of them. This repertoire shows 600,000 to 700,000 clones, 55% to 85% found once; its top ten account for around 2%. The CDR3 is made up of 15 amino acids. Trimming shortened V by 5 bases and J by 9 bases, and 20 bases separated the two germline ends. CDR1 and CDR2 from the germline V gene are MNHNY and SVGAGI (reference sequence). The sequenced sample was memory CD4+ T cells sorted from blood. Specified subset: CD45RA-negative fraction. This chain joins TRBV6-6 and TRBJ2-1, with a possible D match to TRBD2 (7 bases). The source is a woman in her twenties or thirties in good health. DNA of the CDR3: TGTGCCAGCAGTGGGGGGGCTGCCGCTGACGGTGAGCAGTTCTTC. Translating it yields CASSGGAAADGEQFF.